The 15 T cell receptor beta chains reported below all come from one sample, sequenced in a study of Graves' ophthalmopathy and Graves' hyperthyroidism. Beta-chain TCR CDR3 regions were amplified from RNA transcripts. Second-round multiplex PCR followed a first-round RT-PCR using HTBI primers. MiXCR was run by TCRdb on the multiplex PCR reads, yielding one entry per CDR3 protein. The sample has 200,000 to 250,000 distinct CDR3 sequences, 20% to 25% seen once. The sequencing input was peripheral blood. Receptors originate from a woman in her forties or fifties with Graves' ophthalmopathy.

This clonotype has a count of ten or more. J is TRBJ1-2 and V is TRBV6-5, with 8 positions matching TRBD1. V was pared by 0 bases and J by 2 bases, with 8 bases of the junction left unmatched. Germline CDR1 MNHEY, CDR2 SVGAGI. There are 17 residues in the CDR3. The CDR3 loop reads CASSYSTGVGGNYGYTF. The CDR3 DNA is TGTGCCAGCAGTTACTCGACAGGGGTAGGGGGCAACTATGGCTACACCTTC.

This clonotype was counted at least ten times. The chain recombines TRBV4-1 with TRBJ2-7, with 7 bases lining up with TRBD1. The CDR3 spans 17 residues. The V gene's germline CDR1 is MGHRA and CDR2 YSYEKL. V lost 0 bases and J lost 4; bases outside the gene matches: 12. For the CDR3, the DNA is TGCGCCAGCAGCCAAGATAGAGGTAGGGGGCTTTGGTACGAGCAGTACTTC. It encodes CASSQDRGRGLWYEQYF.

At least ten counts were recorded for this clonotype. V usage is TRBV6-1 and J usage is TRBJ2-7, with D tentatively TRBD1 (5 bases). CDR1 MNHNS and CDR2 SASEGT come from the germline V gene. The CDR3 has 15 residues. Trimming took 6 bases from V and 0 from J, leaving 15 bases between them. CDR3 in amino acids: CASRSVSTASYEQYF. CDR3 DNA sequence: TGTGCCAGCAGATCTGTGTCGACAGCCTCCTACGAGCAGTACTTC.

The CDR3 loop is CSARWESVSEQYF. Written as DNA, the CDR3 is TGCAGTGCTAGATGGGAGTCGGTCTCCGAGCAGTACTTC. The chain is built from TRBV20-1 and TRBJ2-7, with a possible D match to TRBD2 (5 bases). The V gene's germline CDR1 is DFQATT and CDR2 SNEGSKA (reference sequence). The length of the CDR3 is 13 residues. The V and J ends lost 2 bases and 6 bases respectively, with 14 bases between them.

As concerns this clonotype: The junction departs from the called germline gene at one end, perhaps through a read error. This chain joins TRBV19 and TRBJ1-5; weak D call: TRBD1 (6 bases). Germline lookup yields CDR1 LNHDA and CDR2 SQIVND (reference sequence). CDR3 size: 15 residues. CDR3 sequence reads: CTSTFGTSSNQPQHF. CDR3 nucleotide sequence: TGTACCAGTACCTTCGGGACATCGAGCAATCAGCCCCAGCATTTT.

The J gene is TRBJ1-5, the V gene TRBV12-3 or TRBV12-4; a possible D gene is TRBD1 (5 bases). V was cut by 6 bases and J by 4 bases, with 16 bases left in between. This CDR3 spans 15 amino acids. The CDR3 coding sequence is TGTGCCAGCAGGAACGTAGACGGGGCGAATCAGCCCCAGCATTTT. This codes for CASRNVDGANQPQHF.

This clonotype was seen ten or more times. V gene TRBV20-1 combines with J gene TRBJ1-2; tentatively, D is TRBD1 (5 bases). V was cut by 6 bases and J by 8 bases, with 13 bases left in between. Germline loops: CDR1 DFQATT, CDR2 SNEGSKA (reference sequence). The CDR3 runs to 11 residues. Here the CDR3 reads CSAGVEGGYTF. The CDR3 DNA sequence: TGCAGTGCGGGGGTTGAGGGGGGCTACACCTTC.

The CDR3 protein is CASRVGRGLVEQYF. CDR3 in DNA: TGTGCCAGCAGGGTCGGCAGGGGGCTGGTCGAGCAGTACTTC. The gene calls are TRBV2 and TRBJ2-7; 8 bases match TRBD1. Germline CDR1 is SNHLY and CDR2 is FYNNEI. This CDR3 is built from 14 residues. V shed 6 bases, J shed 6 bases, and the junction held 10 bases outside the gene matches.

A word on this clonotype: One end of the junction varies from germline; a read error may be responsible. The chain joins TRBV20-1 to TRBJ2-5, with a weak D call TRBD2 (5 bases). Germline CDR1 is DFQATT and CDR2 is SNEGSKA (reference sequence). The CDR3 consists of 18 residues. The CDR3 reads CSARDNPTSRTGKETRYF. In nucleotides, the CDR3 is TGCAGTGCTAGAGATAATCCCACTAGTCGCACTGGGAAAGAGACCCGGTACTTC.

This sequence joins TRBV9 and TRBJ2-2; 7 bases are a match to TRBD2. Germline CDR1 is SGDLS and CDR2 is YYNGEE. With 2 bases clipped from V and 4 bases from J, the junction kept 8 bases outside the gene matches. This CDR3 has 16 residues. This CDR3 is CASSVFAGVGTGELFF. The CDR3 bases are TGTGCCAGCAGCGTGTTTGCGGGAGTCGGCACCGGGGAGCTGTTTTTT.

This clonotype has more than one count but fewer than ten. Possible read error: a much larger clone is one base away. The rearrangement uses TRBV6-2 or TRBV6-3 and TRBJ2-2; the D is unclear. The CDR3 length is 16 residues. Trimming stripped 0 bases from V and 7 bases from J, with 15 bases between. Germline V lookup: CDR1 MNHEY, CDR2 SVGEGT. The CDR3 loop reads CASSYSKAVYIGELFF. As DNA, the CDR3 is TGTGCCAGCAGTTACTCGAAGGCAGTATACATCGGGGAGCTGTTTTTT.

At least ten counts were recorded for this clonotype. The chain recombines TRBV30 with TRBJ1-2; D ambiguous. CDR3 length: 12 residues. Trimming pared 2 bases from V and 8 bases from J, leaving 12 bases between. CDR1 and CDR2 (germline): GTSNPN, SVGIG (reference sequence). This chain's CDR3 is CAWSQREDGYTF. The DNA for the CDR3 is TGTGCCTGGAGTCAGAGGGAGGACGGCTACACCTTC.

This chain joins TRBV24-1 and TRBJ2-5; D not certain. Germline V CDR1 and CDR2: KGHDR, SFDVKD. The germline V and J ends were trimmed by 4 bases and 0 bases, with 5 bases remaining between them. The CDR3 is made up of 13 amino acids. The CDR3 DNA reads as TGTGCCACCAGTGAGTATGACCAAGAGACCCAGTACTTC. The encoded protein is CATSEYDQETQYF.

This clonotype was observed at least ten times. The chain links TRBV7-2 to TRBJ2-7; no firm D call. Germline CDR1 SGHTA, CDR2 FQGNSA. The CDR3 is 16 residues long. V lost 4 bases, J lost 6 bases, and 22 bases lay in between. The CDR3 loop is CASSSLMPRFGVEQYF. The CDR3 DNA sequence: TGTGCCAGCAGCTCCCTAATGCCTCGCTTTGGGGTCGAGCAGTACTTC.

The rearrangement uses TRBV27 and TRBJ2-7; D unresolved. Trimming took 5 bases from V and 3 from J, leaving 11 bases between them. There are 13 residues in the CDR3. Germline CDR1 MNHEY, CDR2 SMNVEV (reference sequence). CDR3: CASSRREYYEQYF. As DNA, the CDR3 is TGTGCCAGCAGTCGAAGGGAATACTACGAGCAGTACTTC.